These 7 T cell receptor beta chains were all obtained from the same sample, sequenced in a study of T cell responses to AZD1222 COVID-19 vaccine. Using immunoSEQ multiplex PCR, the repertoire was profiled, and TCRdb retains in-frame clones only, with some absent. The profile shows around 90,000 clones, 88% of them singletons. The specimen was peripheral blood, collected on day 0 of AZD1222 vaccination. The receptors were gathered from an adult in good health.

The chain carries TRBV30 and TRBJ2-3, with D maybe TRBD2 (6 bases). The CDR3 is made up of 15 amino acids. CDR1 and CDR2 from the germline V gene are GTSNPN and SVGIG (reference sequence). The ends were cut back, 2 bases at V and 1 base at J, with 13 bases in the middle. This CDR3 reads CAWSPTGLGTDTQYF. As DNA, the CDR3 is TGTGCCTGGAGTCCCACGGGACTCGGCACAGATACGCAGTATTTT.

This clone has just a few counts. V and J are TRBV5-1 and TRBJ1-2, with a tentative D call TRBD1 (5 bases). From germline, CDR1 is SGHRS and CDR2 YFSETQ. The V end was cut by 1 base, the J end by 8 bases, with 18 bases between. The CDR3 covers 15 residues. The CDR3, as DNA: TGCGCCAGCAGCTTGTCCGGGGGAGTAGGAATCGGCTACACCTTC. Its translation: CASSLSGGVGIGYTF.

The chain carries TRBV9 and TRBJ2-2; D unresolved. Germline lookup yields CDR1 SGDLS and CDR2 YYNGEE. This CDR3 spans 19 amino acids. Trimming cost V 3 bases and J 3 bases, with 24 bases left between them. CDR3 nucleotide sequence: TGTGCCAGCAGCGCACGACCCGAGCGCAGGTTGTCTTACACCGGGGAGCTGTTTTTT. Protein product: CASSARPERRLSYTGELFF.

The chain links TRBV7-9 to TRBJ2-3; 9 nucleotides line up with TRBD1. Germline V gene data show CDR1 as SEHNR and CDR2 as FQNEAQ (reference sequence). This CDR3 region has 14 residues. J was trimmed by 4 bases and V by 6 bases; bases with no gene match: 5. The CDR3 nucleotides read TGTGCCAGCAGGGGGGACAGGGAGCCAGATACGCAGTATTTT. This translates into CASRGDREPDTQYF.

The CDR3 here is CASSPRQGFGYTF. In DNA form, the CDR3 reads TGTGCCAGTAGTCCACGACAGGGATTTGGCTACACCTTC. This sequence joins TRBV19 and TRBJ1-2; 7 bases align to TRBD1. Per the germline V gene, CDR1 is LNHDA and CDR2 is SQIVND (reference sequence). Trimming at V came to 5 bases and at J to 7 bases, leaving 7 bases not matched to a gene. This CDR3 is 13 amino acids long.

The V call is TRBV6-5, the J call TRBJ2-6, with a possible D match to TRBD1 (6 bases). The V end lost 8 bases, the J end lost 0 bases, and 11 bases lay between the germline ends. The CDR3 is 15 amino acids. From germline, CDR1 is MNHEY and CDR2 SVGAGI. The CDR3 DNA follows: TGTGCCAGCTTCAAAGGGGGCTCTGGGGCCAACGTCCTGACTTTC. It yields the protein CASFKGGSGANVLTF.

The V call is TRBV27, the J call TRBJ1-5, with D perhaps matching TRBD1 (5 bases). Germline lookup yields CDR1 MNHEY and CDR2 SMNVEV (reference sequence). V lost 7 bases, J lost 0 bases, and 13 bases lay in between. The CDR3 contains 15 residues. CDR3 sequence (DNA): TGTGCCAGCATGAAGGGGACCTATAGCAATCAGCCCCAGCATTTT. It yields the protein CASMKGTYSNQPQHF.